This T cell receptor beta chain was observed in a study of pediatric ulcerative colitis. Study-wide findings and caveats: This repertoire reflects total lymphocytes rather than subpopulations like regulatory T cells. Ulcerative colitis patients shared more blood-rectal clones than controls.

Measured with immunoSEQ multiplex PCR; TCRdb has only the in-frame clones, and not every one. Among 57,000 or so clones listed, over 80% were seen once. Of note for this clone: As yet, its antigen is unknown.

The sequence derives from a boy aged 10-17 years who was a control in a study of pediatric ulcerative colitis. Sequencing was performed on blood.

CDR3 DNA sequence: TGTGCCATCAGTGAGGGGGGTACAGGGATGAACACTGAAGCTTTCTTT. Translation: CAISEGGTGMNTEAFF. The V call is TRBV10-3, the J call TRBJ1-1, with D perhaps TRBD1 (6 bases). Deletions cut 2 bases from V and 0 bases from J, with 13 bases between. From germline, CDR1 is ENHRY and CDR2 SYGVKD. The CDR3 sequence is 16 residues long.